This T cell receptor (beta chain) was retrieved from a study of post-analysis software for immune sequencing data. Sequencing libraries made from TCR beta cDNA carried unique molecular identifiers. TCRdb re-called the PCR reads through MiXCR, storing one row per CDR3 protein. The sample contains roughly 800,000 distinct CDR3 sequences, 30% of which appear only once. Germline V gives CDR1 DFQATT, CDR2 SNEGSKA (reference sequence). Trimming took off 1 base at V and 5 bases at J, with 11 bases between the two ends. CDR3 size: 13 residues. Whole-study findings and limits: Roughly 5 TRBV segments, TRBV5-6, TRBV5-1 and TRBV20-1 among them, were found more frequent in patients than controls. Samples from a shared batch, those prepared together, strongly co-clustered by F measure.

Concerning this clonotype: Its specificity is not known.

Sequenced sample: blood. The TCR comes from a girl between 10 and 17 years old with multiple sclerosis. The rearrangement links TRBV20-1 to TRBJ1-2, with a possible D match to TRBD1 (5 bases). The CDR3 is CSARGVGPYGYTF. CDR3 nucleotide sequence: TGCAGTGCTAGAGGAGTGGGGCCGTATGGCTACACCTTC.